This T cell receptor beta chain is drawn from a study of vaccination and CD4 T cells after COVID-19. At the level of the study: The cells in question were stimulated using overlapping spike peptides derived from SARS-CoV-2, HCoV-NL63, HCoV-OC43 and HCoV-229E.

Regarding treatment: roughly 10-day PBMC culture with coronavirus spike peptide pools or control peptides (ViraFEST assay). At days 3 and 7, half the medium was exchanged for fresh IL-2 medium. Comment on this clonotype: Its antigen remains unknown.

The CDR3 sequence is 12 residues long. The V and J ends lost 6 bases and 5 bases respectively, with 10 bases between them. Germline-derived CDR1 and CDR2 are KGHDR and SFDVKD. The Oncomine TCR Beta short-read assay generated sequence data from the DNA of cultured CD4+ T cells. MiXCR was run by TCRdb on the PCR reads, yielding one entry per CDR3 protein. Of around 11,000 distinct CDR3 sequences listed, 69% are singletons. The sequenced sample consisted of CD4+ T cells from blood, cultured in vitro. The TCR was taken from a human donor who had recovered from COVID-19. The chain carries TRBV24-1 and TRBJ2-7; D might be TRBD1 (6 bases). The CDR3 is CATSKTGHEQYF. As DNA, the CDR3 is TGTGCCACCAGTAAGACAGGCCACGAGCAGTACTTC.